This T cell receptor beta chain comes out of a study of blood T cell repertoires in COVID-19. Whole-study context: The United States, Italy and Spain supplied acute and convalescent COVID-19 samples. T cells, B-cell-depleted T cells, or PBMCs supplied cDNA or gDNA.

In the original analysis: Researchers report that nucleated cell counts were estimated from reference gene primer amplification. TCRdb keeps only in-frame clones here, not all; method: immunoSEQ multiplex PCR. Clone size and the V and J calls come from that table; the DNA yielded D and trimming. The data show a few hundred thousand clones, 88% seen once. Germline V gene data show CDR1 as KGHSH and CDR2 as LQKENI. Trimming at V came to 4 bases and at J to 3 bases, leaving 5 bases not matched to a gene. The CDR3 totals 14 residues. The genes are TRBV18 and TRBJ2-7, with 8 nucleotides matching TRBD2. The sequencing sample was made of peripheral blood. This TCR was recovered from a human donor in a cohort sampled during active COVID-19. Written as DNA, the CDR3 is TGTGCCAGCTCACTCGGACTAGCAGGCTACGAGCAGTACTTC. Its translation is CASSLGLAGYEQYF.